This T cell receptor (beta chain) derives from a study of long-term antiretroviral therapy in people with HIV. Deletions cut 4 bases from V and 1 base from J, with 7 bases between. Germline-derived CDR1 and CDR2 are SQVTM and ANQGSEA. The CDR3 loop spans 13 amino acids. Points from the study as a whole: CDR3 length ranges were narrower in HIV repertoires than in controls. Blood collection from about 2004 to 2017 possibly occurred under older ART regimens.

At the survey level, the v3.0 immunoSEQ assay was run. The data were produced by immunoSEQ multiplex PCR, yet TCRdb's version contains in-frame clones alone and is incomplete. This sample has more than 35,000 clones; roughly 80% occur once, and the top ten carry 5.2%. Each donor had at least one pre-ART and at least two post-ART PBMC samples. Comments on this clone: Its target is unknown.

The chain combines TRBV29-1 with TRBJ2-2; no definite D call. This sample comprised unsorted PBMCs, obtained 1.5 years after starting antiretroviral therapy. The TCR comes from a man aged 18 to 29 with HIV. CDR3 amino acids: CSVAPLNTGELFF. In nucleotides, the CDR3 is TGCAGCGTTGCTCCTCTGAACACCGGGGAGCTGTTTTTT.